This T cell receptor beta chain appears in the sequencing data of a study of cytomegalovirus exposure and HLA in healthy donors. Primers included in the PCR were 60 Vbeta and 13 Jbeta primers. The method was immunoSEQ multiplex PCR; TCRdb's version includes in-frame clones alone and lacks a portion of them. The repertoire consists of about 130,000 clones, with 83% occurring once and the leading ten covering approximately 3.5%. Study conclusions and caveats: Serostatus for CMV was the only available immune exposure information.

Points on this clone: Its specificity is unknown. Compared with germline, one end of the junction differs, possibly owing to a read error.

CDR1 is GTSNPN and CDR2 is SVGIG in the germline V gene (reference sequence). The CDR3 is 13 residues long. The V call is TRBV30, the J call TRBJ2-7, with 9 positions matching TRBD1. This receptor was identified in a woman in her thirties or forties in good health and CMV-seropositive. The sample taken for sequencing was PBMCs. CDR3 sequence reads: CAWNRDRAYKQYF. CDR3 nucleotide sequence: TGTGCCTGGAACCGGGACAGGGCCTACAAGCAGTACTTC.